This T cell receptor beta chain is drawn from a study of T cell responses to AZD1222 COVID-19 vaccine. General study points: Reportedly, nearly half the spike-specific TCRs target unmutated variant regions.

The CDR3 is made up of 14 amino acids. V lost 0 bases to trimming and J lost 8 bases; unmatched junction nucleotides: 6. Germline V gene data show CDR1 as LGHNA and CDR2 as YNFKEQ. As for this clone: Antigen: not known.

Profiling relied on immunoSEQ multiplex PCR, and the TCRdb table lists in-frame clones only, not all of them. The profile shows 95,000 to 100,000 clones, 86% of them singletons. The chain recombines TRBV4-2 with TRBJ1-1; 7 nucleotides agree with TRBD1. The sequencing used peripheral blood, collected on day 0 of AZD1222 vaccination. This clonotype originated in an adult in good health. The CDR3 coding sequence is TGTGCCAGCAGCCAAGATCCGGGGGACAGCGAAGCTTTCTTT. Amino acids: CASSQDPGDSEAFF.